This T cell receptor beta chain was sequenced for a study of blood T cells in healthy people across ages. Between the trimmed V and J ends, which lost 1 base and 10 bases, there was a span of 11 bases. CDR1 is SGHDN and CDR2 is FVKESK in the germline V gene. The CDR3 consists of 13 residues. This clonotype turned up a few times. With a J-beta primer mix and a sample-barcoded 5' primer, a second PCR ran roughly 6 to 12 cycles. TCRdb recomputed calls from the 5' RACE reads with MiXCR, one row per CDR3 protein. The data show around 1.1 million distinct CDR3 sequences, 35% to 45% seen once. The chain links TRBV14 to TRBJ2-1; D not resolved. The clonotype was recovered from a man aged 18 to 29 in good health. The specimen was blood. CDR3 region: CASSQVYRDEQFF. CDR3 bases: TGTGCCAGCAGCCAAGTGTATAGAGACGAGCAGTTCTTC.